The subject of this entry is one T cell receptor (beta chain). Its antigen is not known. Genomic DNA provided the template from which TCR beta VDJ and CDR3 profiles were obtained. TCRdb independently ran MiXCR on the reads; one entry per CDR3 protein. The table includes roughly 200,000 distinct CDR3 sequences, around three fifths detected once. From germline, CDR1 is SGHVS and CDR2 FNYEAQ. The V segment lost 6 bases and the J segment 2 bases; nucleotides outside the gene matches: 3. The CDR3 runs 13 residues. This sample was included in a study of CD8+CD57+ T cells in acquired aplastic anemia. Notes on the study in general: The number of CD8+ CDR3 sequences shared by patients and controls was fewer than 35.

Patients chosen for sequencing had CD8+CD57+ cells that had expanded, as shown by flow cytometry. V is TRBV7-6 and J is TRBJ2-5, with 7 bases fitting TRBD1. Sequencing was performed on sorted CD4+, CD8+, or CD8+CD57+ T cells (not recorded which) from PBMCs. The receptor's source is a human donor with aplastic anemia. The CDR3 coding sequence is TGTGCCAGCAGACAACAGGGGCAAGAGACCCAGTACTTC. It codes for CASRQQGQETQYF.